The table lists the clone carrying this T cell receptor beta chain with a count of one. This specimen belongs to a study of blood T cell repertoires in COVID-19. About the research overall: Collection of acute and convalescent COVID-19 samples took place in the United States, Italy and Spain. Nucleic acid was either cDNA or gDNA, and it came from T cells, B-cell-depleted T cells, or PBMCs.

The authors' processing: Quantification of nucleated cells was approximated via reference gene primer amplification. TCRdb's table, derived via immunoSEQ multiplex PCR, lists solely in-frame clones and lacks some. V and J calls and clone size are given by that table; D and trimming were obtained from the DNA. The repertoire holds roughly 260,000 clones, with under 90% as singletons. This TCR derives from a woman between 18 and 29 years old with acute or convalescent COVID-19. Sequenced input: peripheral blood.

The CDR3 protein is CASSFGQTEAFF. CDR3 in DNA: TGTGCCAGCAGCTTCGGACAGACTGAAGCTTTCTTT. This chain joins TRBV7-2 and TRBJ1-1; perhaps TRBD1 as D (6 bases). Germline-derived CDR1 and CDR2 are SGHTA and FQGNSA. The CDR3 runs to 12 residues. V was cut by 3 bases and J by 5 bases, with 7 bases left in between.